These T cell receptor beta chains were read from a single sample in a study of beta chain features in type 1 diabetes. The assay was immunoSEQ multiplex PCR, and TCRdb's table has in-frame clones only and misses some. The table includes hundreds of thousands of clones, about an eighth detected once. Material: naive CD4+ T cells from blood. The receptor source for this set is a woman between 18 and 30 years old in good health. Each CDR3 is given with its conserved first and last residue. Fields, in order: clone size, D gene, J gene, V gene, CDR3 protein, CDR3 DNA. The D gene is left open where the match is weak. Clone size, where shown, is once, few, many, or a class for clones that have expanded.

size: few
D: -
J: TRBJ2-5
V: TRBV27
CDR3: CASSLRSQSETQYF
DNA: TGTGCCAGCAGTTTACGGAGTCAGTCGGAGACCCAGTACTTC

size: few
D: TRBD2
J: TRBJ2-5
V: TRBV7-7
CDR3: CASSAGTSTETQYF
DNA: TGTGCTAGCAGCGCCGGGACTAGCACGGAGACCCAGTACTTC

size: -
D: -
J: TRBJ2-2
V: TRBV7-3
CDR3: CASSLNGGVSAGELFF
DNA: TGTGCCAGCAGCTTAAATGGAGGGGTGTCCGCCGGGGAGCTGTTTTTT

size: -
D: -
J: TRBJ2-1
V: TRBV4-2
CDR3: CASSQRGREQFF
DNA: TGTGCCAGCAGCCAGAGGGGTCGGGAGCAGTTCTTC

size: -
D: -
J: TRBJ1-3
V: TRBV7-9
CDR3: CASSLTGLSGNTIYF
DNA: TGTGCCAGCAGCCTGACAGGCCTCTCTGGAAACACCATATATTTT

size: -
D: -
J: TRBJ2-7
V: TRBV5-4
CDR3: CAASLPGPSYEQYF
DNA: TGTGCCGCCAGCTTGCCGGGACCTTCCTACGAGCAGTACTTC

size: few
D: -
J: TRBJ2-5
V: TRBV14
CDR3: CASSQAGLQETQYF
DNA: TGTGCCAGCAGCCAAGCCGGGTTACAAGAGACCCAGTACTTC

size: -
D: -
J: TRBJ2-7
V: TRBV30
CDR3: CAWTRLQGYEQYF
DNA: TGTGCCTGGACGCGCCTGCAGGGCTACGAGCAGTACTTC

size: few
D: -
J: TRBJ2-3
V: TRBV9
CDR3: CASSGGPDTQYF
DNA: TGTGCCAGCAGCGGAGGGCCAGATACGCAGTATTTT

size: few
D: -
J: TRBJ2-1
V: TRBV29-1
CDR3: CSVLLTGVKAYNEQFF
DNA: TGCAGCGTATTACTTACCGGGGTAAAGGCCTACAATGAGCAGTTCTTC